This TCR beta chain was sequenced in a study of blood T cell repertoires in COVID-19. Assay used: immunoSEQ multiplex PCR; TCRdb lists only in-frame clones, some missing. The profile shows a few hundred thousand clones, around four fifths of them singletons. V dropped 6 bases and J dropped 3; count of bases not matched to a gene: 4. From germline, CDR1 is MNHEY and CDR2 SVGAGI. The CDR3 consists of 15 residues. The gene calls are TRBV6-5 and TRBJ1-6; TRBD1 agrees at 8 bases. This sequence was found in an elderly woman with active or convalescent COVID-19. The sequencing input was peripheral blood. This chain's CDR3 is CASRPGGRYNSPLHF. The CDR3 DNA follows: TGTGCCAGCAGGCCAGGGGGCCGCTATAATTCACCCCTCCACTTT.